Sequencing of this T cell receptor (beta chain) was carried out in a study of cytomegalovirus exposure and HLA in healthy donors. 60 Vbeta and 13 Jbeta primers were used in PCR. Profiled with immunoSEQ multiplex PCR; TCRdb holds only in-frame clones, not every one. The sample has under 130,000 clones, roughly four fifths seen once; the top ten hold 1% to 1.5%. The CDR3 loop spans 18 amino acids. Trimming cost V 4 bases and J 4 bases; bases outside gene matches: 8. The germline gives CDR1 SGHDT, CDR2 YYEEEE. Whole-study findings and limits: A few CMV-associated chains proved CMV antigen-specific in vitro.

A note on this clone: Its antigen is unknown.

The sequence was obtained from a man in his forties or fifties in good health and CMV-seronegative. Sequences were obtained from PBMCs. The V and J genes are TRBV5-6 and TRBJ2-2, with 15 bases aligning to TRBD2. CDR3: CASSRPGLAGGGTGELFF. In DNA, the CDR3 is TGTGCCAGCAGCCGTCCGGGACTAGCGGGAGGAGGCACCGGGGAGCTGTTTTTT.